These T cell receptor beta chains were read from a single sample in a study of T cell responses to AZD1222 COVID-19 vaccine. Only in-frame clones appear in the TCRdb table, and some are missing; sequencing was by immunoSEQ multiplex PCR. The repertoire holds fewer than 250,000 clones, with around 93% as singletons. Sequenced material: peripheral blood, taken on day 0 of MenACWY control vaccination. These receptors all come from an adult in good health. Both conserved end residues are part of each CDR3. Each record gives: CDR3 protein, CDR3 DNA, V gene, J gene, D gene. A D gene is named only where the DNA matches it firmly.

CDR3: CASSLGLSVTDTQYF
DNA: TGTGCCAGCAGCTTGGGCCTTTCTGTCACAGATACGCAGTATTTT
V: TRBV5-5
J: TRBJ2-3
D: .

CDR3: CASSLRTAHTIYF
DNA: TGTGCCAGTAGTCTGAGGACAGCTCACACCATATATTTT
V: TRBV19
J: TRBJ1-3
D: .

CDR3: CASSLGGRGYRAGYEQYF
DNA: TGTGCCAGCAGCTTAGGTGGGCGAGGCTACCGGGCCGGTTACGAGCAGTACTTC
V: TRBV7-9
J: TRBJ2-7
D: .

CDR3: CASTSGGSPGNTIYF
DNA: TGTGCCAGCACCTCCGGGGGGTCCCCTGGAAACACCATATATTTT
V: TRBV5-5
J: TRBJ1-3
D: .

CDR3: CASLGEQGEIWNTEAFF
DNA: TGTGCCAGCCTCGGGGAACAGGGAGAGATCTGGAACACTGAAGCTTTCTTT
V: TRBV21-1
J: TRBJ1-1
D: .

CDR3: CATSQFGPVSNQPQHF
DNA: TGTGCCACCAGCCAGTTCGGCCCCGTTAGCAATCAGCCCCAGCATTTT
V: TRBV15
J: TRBJ1-5
D: .

CDR3: CASSSLAGVLGHEQYF
DNA: TGCGCCAGCAGCTCCCTAGCGGGGGTGCTAGGCCACGAGCAGTACTTC
V: TRBV5-1
J: TRBJ2-7
D: TRBD2

CDR3: CASSLVGGLTTGELFF
DNA: TGCGCCAGCAGCTTGGTGGGCGGTCTAACCACCGGGGAGCTGTTTTTT
V: TRBV5-1
J: TRBJ2-2
D: .

CDR3: CASSKGENTEAFF
DNA: TGTGCCAGCAGTAAGGGGGAGAACACTGAAGCTTTCTTT
V: TRBV2
J: TRBJ1-1
D: .

CDR3: CASSQAGDTGELFF
DNA: TGTGCCAGCAGCCAAGCCGGGGACACCGGGGAGCTGTTTTTT
V: TRBV3-1/TRBV3-2
J: TRBJ2-2
D: .

CDR3: CASGQELDYGYTF
DNA: TGTGCCAGCGGACAGGAGCTCGACTATGGCTACACCTTC
V: TRBV10-3
J: TRBJ1-2
D: TRBD1

CDR3: CASRSQGHYEQYF
DNA: TGTGCCAGCAGGTCCCAGGGACACTACGAGCAGTACTTC
V: TRBV5-6
J: TRBJ2-7
D: .